This section outlines one T cell receptor (beta chain) sequence together with its context. Its specificity is not known. This sample is part of a study of persistence of HIV-infected CD4 T cells. Study at large: A larger, less memory-rich fraction responded to anti-CD3/anti-CD28 beads than to antigen.

Nonspecific anti-CD3/anti-CD28 bead stimulation represents the broad CD4+ T cell repertoire. Responding CD4+ T cells were sorted by upregulation of both CD40 ligand and CD69. Anti-CD28/CD49d costimulation, CD40-blocking antibody and enfuvirtide were given to CD8-depleted PBMCs for roughly 20 hours. The libraries were made with immunoSEQ version 4 in survey mode. Repertoires were generated with immunoSEQ multiplex PCR, while TCRdb's copy carries only in-frame clones and drops some. The repertoire has 40,000 to 60,000 clones, 85% to 90% of them found once; the top ten carry about 3.5%. Findings of the study overall: Degenerate expanded CDR3beta sequences were enriched among CMV- and Gag-responding cells. Within sorted populations, more oligoclonal TCRs accompanied more oligoclonal proviruses.

This CDR3 is 12 amino acids long. Trimming took off 6 bases at V and 8 bases at J, with 13 bases between the two ends. In germline, CDR1 is SQVTM, CDR2 ANQGSEA. This TCR derives from an adult woman with HIV who was CMV-seropositive. The chain uses TRBV29-1 and TRBJ1-4, with D tentatively TRBD1 (6 bases). Sample: CD4+ T cells sorted from PBMCs after approximately 19-hour stimulation, taken from a patient who received antiretroviral therapy. CDR3: CSVEDRGEKLFF. CDR3 nucleotide sequence: TGCAGCGTCGAGGACAGAGGAGAAAAACTGTTTTTT.